This is a list of T cell receptor beta chains from one sample in a study of T cell changes during pregnancy in multiple sclerosis. The method was immunoSEQ multiplex PCR; TCRdb's version includes in-frame clones alone and lacks a portion of them. The sample includes 60,000 or so clones, 80% to 95% of them seen just once. The source was peripheral blood, collected in the first trimester of pregnancy. These receptors were taken from a female donor with multiple sclerosis, enrolled in a pregnancy study. The CDR3 runs from the conserved cysteine through the conserved F or W. Fields, in order: V gene, D gene, J gene, clone size, CDR3 protein, CDR3 DNA. D genes are given only for firm matches. Clone size is shown for a subset of rows, as once, few, many or a class of expanded clone.

TRBV25-1,-,TRBJ2-5,-,CASSEYYQGGKTQYF,TGTGCCAGCAGTGAATACTACCAGGGGGGAAAGACCCAGTACTTC
TRBV27,-,TRBJ1-2,-,CASSSHQVKWGYTF,TGTGCCAGCAGCTCGCACCAGGTGAAGTGGGGCTACACCTTC
TRBV4-3,-,TRBJ1-2,-,CASSGRGFYGYTF,TGCGCCAGCAGCGGGAGGGGTTTCTATGGCTACACCTTC
TRBV6-5,-,TRBJ2-7,-,CASSYKHPDYEQYF,TGTGCCAGCAGTTACAAACATCCTGACTACGAGCAGTACTTC
TRBV19,-,TRBJ1-1,-,CASSIGGTKYEAFF,TGTGCCAGTAGTATAGGGGGGACAAAGTATGAAGCTTTCTTT
TRBV27,TRBD1,TRBJ2-7,-,CASRGQGAYEQYF,TGTGCCAGCAGGGGACAGGGGGCGTACGAGCAGTACTTC
TRBV4-3,TRBD2,TRBJ2-1,-,CASSQGASGLAGEQFF,TGCGCCAGCAGCCAAGGGGCGAGTGGACTAGCGGGGGAGCAGTTCTTC
TRBV21-1,-,TRBJ2-7,-,CASSPTGDGRASYEQYF,TGTGCCAGCAGCCCAACCGGGGATGGGCGGGCCTCCTACGAGCAGTACTTC
TRBV29-1,-,TRBJ2-2,-,CSVVAGANTGELFF,TGCAGCGTTGTGGCAGGGGCGAACACCGGGGAGCTGTTTTTT
TRBV7-9,-,TRBJ2-5,once,CASSPDYRVAETQYF,TGTGCCAGCAGCCCGGATTACAGGGTGGCGGAGACCCAGTACTTC
TRBV2,-,TRBJ2-7,-,CASRLTGPTYEQYF,TGTGCCAGCAGGCTGACAGGACCAACCTACGAGCAGTACTTC
TRBV19,-,TRBJ1-1,-,CASIPGTGANMNTEAFF,TGTGCCAGTATCCCGGGGACGGGAGCAAACATGAACACTGAAGCTTTCTTT
TRBV28,TRBD1,TRBJ1-6,-,CASSLDRSPLHF,TGTGCCAGCAGCCTGGACAGGTCGCCCCTCCACTTT
TRBV19,-,TRBJ2-7,-,CASSRESSYEQYF,TGTGCCAGTAGTAGGGAGAGCTCCTACGAGCAGTACTTC
TRBV4-2,TRBD1,TRBJ1-2,-,CASSQDIILEPGQGIGYTF,TGTGCCAGCAGCCAAGATATCATCCTCGAACCGGGACAGGGTATAGGCTACACCTTC
TRBV5-4,-,TRBJ1-2,-,CASSLARQGFNYGYTF,TGTGCCAGCAGCTTGGCAAGGCAGGGGTTTAACTATGGCTACACCTTC
TRBV4-2,-,TRBJ2-7,-,CASSQVQLDRGSYEQYF,TGTGCCAGCAGCCAAGTTCAATTAGACAGAGGCTCCTACGAGCAGTACTTC
TRBV6-1,TRBD1,TRBJ2-3,-,CASSEIGGTGSTDTQYF,TGTGCCAGCAGTGAAATCGGAGGGACAGGGTCTACAGATACGCAGTATTTT
TRBV29-1,-,TRBJ2-5,-,CSVEGARETQYF,TGCAGCGTTGAGGGGGCCCGGGAGACCCAGTACTTC
TRBV11-2,-,TRBJ1-1,-,CASRAWGRGGNTEAFF,TGTGCCAGCAGGGCTTGGGGACGGGGAGGGAACACTGAAGCTTTCTTT
TRBV2,-,TRBJ2-7,-,CASSDGLYQTYEQYF,TGTGCCAGCAGTGATGGGCTCTATCAAACCTACGAGCAGTACTTC
TRBV20-1,-,TRBJ2-2,-,CSASTAGELFF,TGCAGTGCTAGTACGGCCGGGGAGCTGTTTTTT
TRBV7-2,TRBD1,TRBJ1-2,-,CASSVRQGAKGYIF,TGTGCCAGCAGCGTAAGACAGGGGGCAAAGGGCTACATCTTC
TRBV7-3,-,TRBJ2-7,-,CASSLDRFYEQYF,TGTGCCAGCAGCCTAGACAGGTTCTACGAGCAGTACTTC
TRBV6-6,TRBD1,TRBJ2-7,-,CASSWAGQGPYEQYF,TGTGCCAGCAGTTGGGCGGGACAGGGCCCCTACGAGCAGTACTTC
TRBV7-2,TRBD2,TRBJ2-1,-,CASSLVGLSGVSYNEQFF,TGTGCCAGCAGCTTAGTGGGGCTTAGCGGGGTCTCCTACAATGAGCAGTTCTTC
TRBV5-4,TRBD2,TRBJ2-5,-,CASSSPGLAGEYQETQYF,TGTGCCAGCAGCTCCCCGGGACTAGCGGGGGAATACCAAGAGACCCAGTACTTC
TRBV5-8,TRBD1,TRBJ1-6,-,CASSSGQVYNSPLHF,TGTGCCAGCAGCTCGGGACAGGTTTATAATTCACCCCTCCACTTT
TRBV7-2,TRBD2,TRBJ2-5,-,CASSLTKRGGETQYF,TGTGCCAGCAGCTTAACTAAGCGGGGGGGGGAGACCCAGTACTTC
TRBV2,TRBD1,TRBJ1-1,-,CASSLTGALTEAFF,TGTGCCAGCAGTCTGACAGGGGCTCTAACTGAAGCTTTCTTT
TRBV7-3,TRBD2,TRBJ2-1,-,CASSLTPSGGGEQFF,TGTGCCAGCAGCTTAACCCCTAGCGGGGGCGGTGAGCAGTTCTTC
TRBV9,TRBD1,TRBJ1-2,-,CASSVTGGIDGYTF,TGTGCCAGCAGCGTAACAGGGGGGATCGATGGCTACACCTTC